This record covers a single T cell receptor (beta chain). The method was immunoSEQ multiplex PCR; TCRdb's version includes in-frame clones alone and lacks a portion of them. The table lists roughly 660,000 clones, roughly 88% of them singletons. The CDR3 extends over 16 amino acids. This record belongs to a study of shared T cell receptors in the human thymus. This same sample was also taken into another study, of human thymus T cells. That paper adds: Serving as donors were healthy Finnish infants, each of whom was having open corrective surgery for congenital heart defects. Resected material from corrective heart surgery provided the thymus tissue analysed.

This receptor was taken from a boy under two years old with a congenital heart defect. Sequenced input: thymocytes. The rearrangement joins TRBV21-1 to TRBJ2-7; the D call TRBD1 from the table was never checked on the DNA. TRBV21-1 is an annotated pseudogene. Here the CDR3 DNA reads TGTGCCAGCAGCAAAGCCGGGACAGGGTTCGTCCACGAGCAGTACTTC. Residues: CASSKAGTGFVHEQYF.